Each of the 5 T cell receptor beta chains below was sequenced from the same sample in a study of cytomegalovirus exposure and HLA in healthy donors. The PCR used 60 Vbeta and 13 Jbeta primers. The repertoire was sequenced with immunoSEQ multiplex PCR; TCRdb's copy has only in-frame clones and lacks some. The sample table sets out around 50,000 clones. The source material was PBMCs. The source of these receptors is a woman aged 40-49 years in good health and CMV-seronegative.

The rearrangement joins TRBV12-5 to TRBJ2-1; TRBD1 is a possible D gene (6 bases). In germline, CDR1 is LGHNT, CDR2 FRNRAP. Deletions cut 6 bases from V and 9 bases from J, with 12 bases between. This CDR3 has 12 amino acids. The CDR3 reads CASGIQGGEQFF. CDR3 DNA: TGTGCTAGTGGGATACAAGGGGGTGAGCAGTTCTTC.

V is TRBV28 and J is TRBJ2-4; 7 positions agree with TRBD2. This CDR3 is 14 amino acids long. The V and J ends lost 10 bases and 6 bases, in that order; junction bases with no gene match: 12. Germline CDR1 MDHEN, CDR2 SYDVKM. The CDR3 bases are TGTGCCACCACTGGCGGGGGTCCGGTAAACATTCAGTACTTC. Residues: CATTGGGPVNIQYF.

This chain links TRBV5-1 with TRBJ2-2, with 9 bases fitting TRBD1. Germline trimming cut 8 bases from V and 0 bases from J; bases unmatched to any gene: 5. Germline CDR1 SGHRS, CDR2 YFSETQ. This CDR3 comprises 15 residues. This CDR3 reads CASYRDRANTGELFF. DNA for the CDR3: TGCGCCAGTTACCGGGACAGGGCGAACACCGGGGAGCTGTTTTTT.

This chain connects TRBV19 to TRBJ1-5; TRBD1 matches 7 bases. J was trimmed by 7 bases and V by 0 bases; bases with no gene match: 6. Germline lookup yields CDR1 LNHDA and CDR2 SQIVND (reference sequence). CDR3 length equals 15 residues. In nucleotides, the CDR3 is TGTGCCAGTAGTATAGAAGTGGGCAGGGGGCAGCCCCAGCATTTT. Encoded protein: CASSIEVGRGQPQHF.

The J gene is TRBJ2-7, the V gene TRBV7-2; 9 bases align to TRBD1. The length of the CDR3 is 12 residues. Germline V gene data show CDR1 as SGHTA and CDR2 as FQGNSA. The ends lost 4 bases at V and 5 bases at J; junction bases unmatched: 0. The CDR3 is CASSYRGHEQYF. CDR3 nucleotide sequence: TGTGCCAGCAGCTACAGGGGGCACGAGCAGTACTTC.